The T cell receptor beta chain under discussion was sequenced for a study of blood T cell repertoires in COVID-19. Study information: From T cells, B-cell-depleted T cells, or PBMCs came the material, which was cDNA or gDNA.

TCRdb's table, derived via immunoSEQ multiplex PCR, lists solely in-frame clones and lacks some. The repertoire has 200,000 to 250,000 clones, 88% of them found once; the top ten carry around 3.7%. In germline, CDR1 is GTSNPN, CDR2 SVGIG (reference sequence). This CDR3 spans 15 amino acids. Trimming pared 3 bases from V and 4 bases from J, leaving 16 bases between. This clone was recorded once. The TCR was taken from a woman aged 30 to 39 who had been exposed to COVID-19. The sequenced sample consisted of PBMCs or T cells enriched from blood (not recorded which). V and J are TRBV30 and TRBJ2-1; possibly TRBD2 for D (6 bases). CDR3 in DNA: TGTGCCTGGAGCCCCGCCTCCGGGGGTTACAATGAGCAGTTCTTC. This encodes CAWSPASGGYNEQFF.